The T cell receptor (beta chain) described here comes from a study of blood T cell repertoires in COVID-19. For the study at large: Samples came from the United States, Italy and Spain, spanning acute and convalescent COVID-19. In each case, the material was cDNA or gDNA derived from T cells, B-cell-depleted T cells, or PBMCs.

This clone was recorded a few times. Method: immunoSEQ multiplex PCR; TCRdb's copy keeps in-frame clones and lacks some. The repertoire has roughly 240,000 clones, just under 85% of them found once; the top ten carry around 2%. The CDR3 covers 17 residues. Germline values: CDR1 SEHNR, CDR2 FQNEAQ (reference sequence). The V and J ends lost 4 bases and 0 bases respectively, with 16 bases between them. The source of this sequence is an elderly woman with acute or convalescent COVID-19. The sequencing sample was made of peripheral blood. The chain has TRBV7-9 and TRBJ2-4, with D possibly matching TRBD1 (5 bases). In DNA, the CDR3 is TGTGCCAGCAGCTCTGGGGCAGGGATGGGAGCCAAAAACATTCAGTACTTC. Its translation is CASSSGAGMGAKNIQYF.